The text below deals with one T cell receptor beta chain. Its antigen is undetermined. This entry comes from a study of monozygotic twins with inflammatory bowel disease. For every sample, eight separate reactions were used to make cDNA. TCRdb re-called the 5' RACE reads; every CDR3 protein appears as one record, without DNA. The sample table sets out approximately 300,000 distinct CDR3 sequences. The CDR3 is 14 amino acids. Findings and limits, study-wide: Immunosuppressive treatment differences may have increased patient repertoire variability. For IBD patients, clonotypes shared with others were fewer than for healthy twins, especially with disease activity.

Sequencing was performed on blood. This chain joins TRBV12-3 or TRBV12-4 and TRBJ2-7; as DNA is missing, the TRBD2 call by TCRdb cannot be tested. The sequence was obtained from a human donor with ulcerative colitis or Crohn's disease, or a healthy co-twin of an affected twin (not recorded which). The CDR3 reads CASSSSGGPYEQYF.